These 2 T cell receptor beta chains originate from one sample sequenced in a study of T cell clones after liver transplantation. The table came from immunoSEQ multiplex PCR; TCRdb's copy has only in-frame clones and leaves some out. The data show some 40,000 clones, roughly 86% seen once. Here the sequenced sample was CD4+ T cells from blood, taken 24 months after liver transplant. The source is a human patient who received a liver transplant. Part of the T cells may come from the graft donor.

V is TRBV6-1 and J is TRBJ1-6, with D possibly being TRBD1 (6 bases). V was shortened by 8 bases and J by 7 bases, with 12 bases between the two germline ends. CDR3 length: 13 amino acids. Looked up from germline, CDR1 is MNHNS and CDR2 is SASEGT. CDR3 residues: CASFRGGNSPLHF. CDR3 nucleotides: TGTGCCAGCTTCAGGGGAGGAAATTCACCCCTCCACTTT.

The rearrangement links TRBV7-2 to TRBJ1-6, with D tentatively TRBD1 (6 bases). Trimming removed 5 bases from V and 6 bases from J, with 11 bases in between. The CDR3 is 14 residues long. CDR1 is SGHTA, CDR2 FQGNSA, per germline. The CDR3, as DNA: TGTGCCAGCAGCCCAGGACAGAGTAATTCACCCCTCCACTTT. Protein product: CASSPGQSNSPLHF.